The clone carrying this T cell receptor beta chain was picked up a small number of times. TCRdb reprocessed the 5' RACE reads via MiXCR and lists one record per CDR3 protein. The data show 390,000 or so distinct CDR3 sequences, 16% seen once. Germline V CDR1 and CDR2: ENHRY, SYGVKD. J gave up 5 bases and V 2 bases, and 10 bases lay outside the gene matches. CDR3 size: 16 residues. This specimen belongs to a study of T-cell memory formation after mild COVID-19. Sequencing was carried out using PBMCs or a T cell subset sorted from them (not recorded which). This TCR was sampled from a man between 18 and 29 years old who had mild COVID-19 (a few samples of this study predate the infection). Cell type and time point are not known. V is TRBV10-3 and J is TRBJ2-5; 8 bases map to TRBD1. CDR3 in amino acids: CAISEQGAGGRETQYF. The CDR3 DNA is TGTGCCATCAGTGAGCAGGGGGCAGGGGGACGGGAGACCCAGTACTTC.